This T cell receptor (beta chain) was profiled in a study of blood T cell repertoires in COVID-19. CDR1 and CDR2 from the germline V gene are MDHEN and SYDVKM. This CDR3 has 14 amino acids. Trimming pared 3 bases from V and 3 bases from J, leaving 10 bases between. The repertoire was sequenced with immunoSEQ multiplex PCR; TCRdb's copy has only in-frame clones and lacks some. The repertoire holds a few hundred thousand clones, roughly nine tenths seen once, with approximately 3% in the top ten. This sequence joins TRBV28 and TRBJ2-3, with a possible D match to TRBD2 (6 bases). Sequences were obtained from PBMCs or T cells enriched from blood (not recorded which). This TCR was recovered from a woman between 45 and 60 years old who had recovered from COVID-19. CDR3 sequence: CASSFISGTDTQYF. The CDR3 nucleotides are TGTGCCAGCAGTTTTATAAGCGGGACAGATACGCAGTATTTT.